These T cell receptor beta chains were read from a single sample in a study of blood T cell repertoires in COVID-19. Method: immunoSEQ multiplex PCR; TCRdb's copy keeps in-frame clones and lacks some. Seen here are some 400,000 clones, more than 85% observed once, and the top ten hold approximately 2.9%. The sequencing sample was made of peripheral blood. The origin of the receptors is a human donor in a cohort sampled during active COVID-19. Both conserved end residues are part of each CDR3. Each record gives: J gene, D gene, clone size, V gene, CDR3 DNA, CDR3 protein. The D gene is left open where the match is weak. Some rows have no size entry. The others give once, few or many, or a class for an expanded clone.

J gene: TRBJ2-3
D gene: TRBD2
clone size: once
V gene: TRBV3-1/TRBV3-2
CDR3 DNA: TGTGCCAGCAGCCTAGCGGGGATCGAAGGGGATACGCAGTATTTT
CDR3 protein: CASSLAGIEGDTQYF

J gene: TRBJ2-1
D gene: .
clone size: .
V gene: TRBV2
CDR3 DNA: TGTGCCAGCACGCCAGGGAATGAGCAGTTCTTC
CDR3 protein: CASTPGNEQFF

J gene: TRBJ2-5
D gene: TRBD2
clone size: few
V gene: TRBV6-5
CDR3 DNA: TGTGCCAGCAGTTACTCGACGGGGGGACAGACCCAGTACTTC
CDR3 protein: CASSYSTGGQTQYF

J gene: TRBJ2-6
D gene: TRBD1
clone size: .
V gene: TRBV5-8
CDR3 DNA: TGTGCCAGCAGCTTGACCGGGACAGGGGGCGTTGGGGCCAACGTCCTGACTTTC
CDR3 protein: CASSLTGTGGVGANVLTF

J gene: TRBJ2-1
D gene: .
clone size: .
V gene: TRBV5-5
CDR3 DNA: TGTGCCAGCAGCTCCATAGGCGGTAGTGAGCAGTTCTTC
CDR3 protein: CASSSIGGSEQFF

J gene: TRBJ2-1
D gene: TRBD2
clone size: .
V gene: TRBV4-2
CDR3 DNA: TGTGCCAGCAGCCAAATTACTAGCGGGAGCAAAAATGAGCAGTTCTTC
CDR3 protein: CASSQITSGSKNEQFF

J gene: TRBJ2-3
D gene: .
clone size: .
V gene: TRBV11-2
CDR3 DNA: TGTGCCAGCAGCTTAGAGCCAGGGAGCACAGATACGCAGTATTTT
CDR3 protein: CASSLEPGSTDTQYF

J gene: TRBJ1-3
D gene: TRBD1
clone size: .
V gene: TRBV28
CDR3 DNA: TGTGCCAGCAGTCTCCAGACAGGGCCATACGGAAACACCATATATTTT
CDR3 protein: CASSLQTGPYGNTIYF

J gene: TRBJ1-1
D gene: .
clone size: .
V gene: TRBV5-1
CDR3 DNA: TGCGCCAGCAGCGGGCAGACTGAAGCTTTCTTT
CDR3 protein: CASSGQTEAFF

J gene: TRBJ1-5
D gene: TRBD1
clone size: few
V gene: TRBV30
CDR3 DNA: TGTGCCTGGAGGGGGACAGGCGCCGATCAGCCCCAGCATTTT
CDR3 protein: CAWRGTGADQPQHF

J gene: TRBJ2-1
D gene: TRBD1
clone size: .
V gene: TRBV7-2
CDR3 DNA: TGTGCCAGCAGCCCGACAGGGTCTCCCTACAATGAGCAGTTCTTC
CDR3 protein: CASSPTGSPYNEQFF

J gene: TRBJ2-7
D gene: .
clone size: .
V gene: TRBV6-5
CDR3 DNA: TGTGCCAGCAGTTACTCCGAAGGGGGTAACTACGAGCAGTACTTC
CDR3 protein: CASSYSEGGNYEQYF

J gene: TRBJ1-6
D gene: TRBD1
clone size: .
V gene: TRBV5-1
CDR3 DNA: TGCGCCAGCAGCCTTGGGATTGGACAGGGGTTTTCACCCCTCCACTTT
CDR3 protein: CASSLGIGQGFSPLHF

J gene: TRBJ2-2
D gene: .
clone size: once
V gene: TRBV19
CDR3 DNA: TGTGCCAGTAGTGCCCGACTTTCTTACACCGGGGAGCTGTTTTTT
CDR3 protein: CASSARLSYTGELFF

J gene: TRBJ2-2
D gene: TRBD1
clone size: .
V gene: TRBV10-1
CDR3 DNA: TGCGCCAGCAGGGCCGGGACAGGGGATATCGGGGAGCTGTTTTTT
CDR3 protein: CASRAGTGDIGELFF

J gene: TRBJ2-3
D gene: .
clone size: .
V gene: TRBV5-6
CDR3 DNA: TGTGCCAGCAGTCGCACTGATACGCAGTATTTT
CDR3 protein: CASSRTDTQYF

J gene: TRBJ1-6
D gene: TRBD1
clone size: .
V gene: TRBV6-5
CDR3 DNA: TGTGCCAGCAACCACAGGGGACTAGATTCACCCCTCCACTTT
CDR3 protein: CASNHRGLDSPLHF

J gene: TRBJ1-3
D gene: TRBD1
clone size: .
V gene: TRBV6-5
CDR3 DNA: TGTGCCAGCAGTCGACAGGGGGGAAACACCATATATTTT
CDR3 protein: CASSRQGGNTIYF

J gene: TRBJ1-5
D gene: .
clone size: .
V gene: TRBV15
CDR3 DNA: TGTGCCACCCATCACCGGGACACTGATCAGCCCCAGCATTTT
CDR3 protein: CATHHRDTDQPQHF

J gene: TRBJ2-3
D gene: .
clone size: .
V gene: TRBV7-2
CDR3 DNA: TGTGCCAGCAGTGGGGACTTCACAGATACGCAGTATTTT
CDR3 protein: CASSGDFTDTQYF